This entry lists 13 T cell receptor beta chains sequenced from one sample in a study of cytomegalovirus exposure and HLA in healthy donors. 60 Vbeta and 13 Jbeta primers were used in PCR. The data were produced by immunoSEQ multiplex PCR, yet TCRdb's version contains in-frame clones alone and is incomplete. This sample has about 130,000 clones, with approximately 82% found just once. Source material: PBMCs. These TCRs come from a boy aged 2 to 10 in good health and CMV-seronegative.

The rearrangement uses TRBV11-2 and TRBJ1-4; D call uncertain. CDR1 is SGHAT, CDR2 FQNNGV, per germline. Trimming took 2 bases from V and 0 from J, leaving 16 bases between them. The CDR3 covers 18 residues. The CDR3 here is CASSLLGSRVATNEKLFF. DNA of the CDR3: TGTGCCAGCAGCTTACTAGGGAGTCGGGTAGCAACTAATGAAAAACTGTTTTTT.

A note on this clone: Relative to the germline gene, one junction end is altered; a read error may explain this. The chain has TRBV7-9 and TRBJ1-1, with TRBD1 matching 9 bases. CDR1 and CDR2 from the germline V gene are SEHNR and FQNEAQ (reference sequence). The CDR3 runs to 15 residues. The CDR3 DNA is TGTTCCAGCGTCTACCGGGACAGGGCGTACACTGAAGCTTTCTTT. Translation gives CSSVYRDRAYTEAFF.

The CDR3: CASSVGLAGSYEQYF. The CDR3 DNA is TGTGCCAGCAGTGTTGGACTAGCGGGCTCCTACGAGCAGTACTTC. The V gene is TRBV6-5, the J gene TRBJ2-7; 11 bases match TRBD2. CDR1 MNHEY and CDR2 SVGAGI come from the germline V gene. The CDR3 totals 15 residues. With V trimmed by 5 bases and J by 0 bases, 3 bases remained unmatched.

This rearrangement joins TRBV6-4 to TRBJ2-3, with 8 bases matching TRBD2. The CDR3 spans 15 residues. V dropped 5 bases and J dropped 2; count of bases not matched to a gene: 6. Germline lookup yields CDR1 MRHNA and CDR2 SNTAGT. CDR3 coding DNA: TGTGCCAGCAGTATTAGCGGGACCCTCACAGATACGCAGTATTTT. Translating it yields CASSISGTLTDTQYF.

A single count supports this clone. The chain links TRBV11-1 to TRBJ2-3; 12 positions match TRBD2. This CDR3 is built from 15 residues. The germline CDR1 and CDR2 sequences are SGHAT and FQDESV (reference sequence). V trimming: 8 bases; J trimming: 6 bases; junction bases outside the gene matches: 9. CDR3 loop: CASGTSGFSGDTQYF. The CDR3 DNA reads as TGTGCCAGCGGGACTAGCGGGTTCTCTGGGGATACGCAGTATTTT.

The chain is built from TRBV29-1 and TRBJ1-2, with 8 bases identical to TRBD1. The V gene end was trimmed by 2 bases and the J gene end by 0 bases; junction bases not matched to a gene: 8. In germline, CDR1 is SQVTM, CDR2 ANQGSEA. This CDR3 is 16 amino acids long. The CDR3, as DNA: TGCAGCGTTGAAAGGGGACAGGCGACATCTAACTATGGCTACACCTTC. Residues: CSVERGQATSNYGYTF.

This clone was found a few times. The chain is built from TRBV6-5 and TRBJ2-5, with D tentatively TRBD1 (7 bases). The CDR3 is 15 residues long. Germline V gene data show CDR1 as MNHEY and CDR2 as SVGAGI. The V and J ends lost 0 bases and 5 bases respectively, with 13 bases between them. CDR3 nucleotide sequence: TGTGCCAGCAGTTACTCGAAGGCAGGGGGGGAGACCCAGTACTTC. Its translation: CASSYSKAGGETQYF.

This clone appeared a few times. V usage is TRBV4-2 and J usage is TRBJ2-3, with a tentative D call TRBD1 (6 bases). The CDR3 contains 14 residues. Trimming stripped 6 bases from V and 2 bases from J, with 12 bases between. CDR1 is LGHNA and CDR2 is YNFKEQ in the germline V gene. CDR3: CASSDGGPTDTQYF. As DNA, the CDR3 is TGTGCCAGCAGTGATGGGGGCCCCACAGATACGCAGTATTTT.

Points on this clone: The same CDR3 also results from other DNA sequences found in this sample. The J gene is TRBJ2-7, the V gene TRBV7-7; D gene uncertain. The CDR3 consists of 11 residues. Germline lookup yields CDR1 SSHAT and CDR2 FNYEAQ (reference sequence). CDR3 in DNA: TGTGCTAGCAGCGAAATTACGGAGCAGTACGTC. Translating gives CASSEITEQYV.

This clone was picked up a small number of times. J is TRBJ1-5 and V is TRBV19; D is undetermined. Germline V gene data show CDR1 as LNHDA and CDR2 as SQIVND (reference sequence). The CDR3 has 14 residues. V gave up 1 base and J gave up 1 base, with 5 bases separating them. The CDR3 is CASSIVVSNQPQHF. In nucleotides, the CDR3 is TGTGCCAGTAGTATAGTCGTCAGCAATCAGCCCCAGCATTTT.

This chain uses TRBV4-2 with TRBJ2-1; 8 nucleotides align to TRBD1. Germline V lookup: CDR1 LGHNA, CDR2 YNFKEQ. V lost 1 base and J lost 3; bases outside the gene matches: 5. The length of the CDR3 is 16 residues. The DNA for the CDR3 is TGTGCCAGCAGCCAAGCGCCGACAGGGGACTACAATGAGCAGTTCTTC. Translated, it gives CASSQAPTGDYNEQFF.

The table lists this clone with a count of one. The rearrangement uses TRBV15 and TRBJ2-2, with TRBD2 as a possible D gene (6 bases). This CDR3 comprises 16 residues. Germline lookup yields CDR1 LNHNV and CDR2 YYDKDF (reference sequence). Trimming left V 0 bases short and J 3 bases short, with 11 bases between. The CDR3 DNA reads TGTGCCACCAGCAGAGAAGGGTGGGGGGACACCGGGGAGCTGTTTTTT. This sequence encodes CATSREGWGDTGELFF. The complete variable domain, with remaining parts taken from reference TRBV15 and TRBJ2-2, reads DAMVIQNPRYQVTQFGKPVTLSCSQTLNHNVMYWYQQKSSQAPKLLFHYYDKDFNNEADTPDNFQSRRPNTSFCFLDIRSPGLGDTAMYLCATSREGWGDTGELFFGEGSRLTVL.

The rearrangement joins TRBV21-1 to TRBJ2-7; TRBD2, the table's D call, lacks a check against the DNA. TRBV21-1 is a pseudogene segment. The CDR3 loop spans 19 amino acids. CDR3 amino acids: CASSKGSVRGTLRTYEQYV. The CDR3 coding sequence is TGTGCCAGCAGCAAAGGATCGGTGCGCGGGACGCTCAGAACCTACGAGCAGTACGTC.